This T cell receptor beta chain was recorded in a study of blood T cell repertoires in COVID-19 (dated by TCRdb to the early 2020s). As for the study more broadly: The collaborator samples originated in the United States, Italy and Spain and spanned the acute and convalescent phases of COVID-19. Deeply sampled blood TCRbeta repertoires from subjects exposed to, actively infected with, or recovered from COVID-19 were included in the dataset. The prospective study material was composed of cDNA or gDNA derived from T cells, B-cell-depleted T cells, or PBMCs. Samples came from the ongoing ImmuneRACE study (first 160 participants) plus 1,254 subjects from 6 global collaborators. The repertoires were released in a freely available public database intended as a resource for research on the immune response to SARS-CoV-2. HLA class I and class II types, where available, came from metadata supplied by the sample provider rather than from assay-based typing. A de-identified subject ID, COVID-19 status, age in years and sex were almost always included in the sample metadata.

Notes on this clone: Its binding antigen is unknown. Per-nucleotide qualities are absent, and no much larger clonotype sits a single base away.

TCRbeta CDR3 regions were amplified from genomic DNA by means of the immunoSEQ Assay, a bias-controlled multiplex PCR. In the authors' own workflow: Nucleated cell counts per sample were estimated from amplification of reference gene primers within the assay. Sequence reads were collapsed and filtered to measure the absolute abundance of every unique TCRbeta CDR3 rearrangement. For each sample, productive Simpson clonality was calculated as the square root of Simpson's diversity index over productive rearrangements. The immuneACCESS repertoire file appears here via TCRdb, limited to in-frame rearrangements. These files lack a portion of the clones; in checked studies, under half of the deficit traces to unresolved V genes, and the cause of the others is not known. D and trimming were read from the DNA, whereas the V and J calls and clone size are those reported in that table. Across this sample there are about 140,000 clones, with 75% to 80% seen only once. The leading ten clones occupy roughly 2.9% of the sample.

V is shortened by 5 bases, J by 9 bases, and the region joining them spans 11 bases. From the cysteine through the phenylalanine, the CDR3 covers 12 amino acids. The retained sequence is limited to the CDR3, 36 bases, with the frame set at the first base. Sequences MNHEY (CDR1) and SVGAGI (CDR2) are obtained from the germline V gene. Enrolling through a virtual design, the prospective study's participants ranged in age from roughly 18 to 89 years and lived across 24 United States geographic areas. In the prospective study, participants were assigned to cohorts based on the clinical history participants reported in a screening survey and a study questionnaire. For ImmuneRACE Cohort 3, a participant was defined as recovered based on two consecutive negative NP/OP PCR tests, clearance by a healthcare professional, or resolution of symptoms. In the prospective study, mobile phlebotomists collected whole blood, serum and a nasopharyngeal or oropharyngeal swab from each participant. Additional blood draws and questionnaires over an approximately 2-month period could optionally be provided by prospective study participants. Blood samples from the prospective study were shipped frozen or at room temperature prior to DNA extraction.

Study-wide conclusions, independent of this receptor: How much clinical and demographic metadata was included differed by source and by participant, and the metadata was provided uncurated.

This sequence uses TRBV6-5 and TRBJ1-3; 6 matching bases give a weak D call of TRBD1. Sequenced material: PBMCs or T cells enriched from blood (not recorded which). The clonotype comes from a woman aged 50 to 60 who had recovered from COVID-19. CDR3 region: CASSPPQGTIYF. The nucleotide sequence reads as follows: TGTGCCAGCAGTCCGCCACAGGGCACCATATATTTT.